Given below is one T cell receptor (beta chain) in context. This clonotype came up a few times. No cognate antigen has been identified for it. No base qualities exist here, and no much larger clone lies one base off it. The sample is drawn from a study of T-cell memory formation after mild COVID-19 (dated by TCRdb to 2020 to 2023). Study-level background: TCR sequence clusters from the two donors were largely donor specific. T-cell clones expanding and contracting after mild COVID-19 in two donors were tracked by longitudinal TCRalpha and TCRbeta repertoire sequencing. The cohort comprised two young, previously healthy adult volunteers, one female and one male. The full study reports these points: Some responding clones were detected in pre-infection memory, suggesting pre-existing cross-reactive memory T cells joined the SARS-CoV-2 response. Clones that contracted from day 15 to 85 showed balanced CD4/CD8 phenotypes, whereas a second wave of clones that expanded from day 15 to 37 leaned towards CD4+. Contracting CD4+ clones were located mainly in the CM and EM memory subsets, whereas CD8+ clones were found to be enriched in EMRA. Whether the second-wave clones peaking on day 37 were SARS-CoV-2 specific was not confirmed. Only two mild cases were covered in the study, and larger cohorts including severe cases with pre-infection samples were considered necessary.

The CDR3 goes from the cysteine to the valine over 12 residues. Of all the DNA, just the CDR3 is kept, 36 bases in frame from base 1. V gives up 0 bases and J gives up 5 bases, and the segment between their germline ends measures 5 bases. CDR1 and CDR2 (MDHEN, SYDVKM) derive from the germline V gene. The listed sequencing device is Illumina NovaSeq 6000. Using 5'RACE with constant-segment primers, TCRalpha and TCRbeta cDNA libraries were constructed, with sample barcodes and unique molecular identifiers added in the process. Trizol reagent was used to extract RNA from every sample. Libraries were amplified in two PCR steps, with a second sample barcode and Illumina TruSeq adapters added in the second step. Sequencing of the libraries was done on an Illumina NovaSeq, producing 2 x 150 bp paired-end reads. The source study handled its data this way. The reads were demultiplexed and collapsed into UMI-guided consensus sequences using migec v1.2.7. With mixcr v2.1.11, UMI consensuses were aligned to TRA and TRB V and J templates and assembled into clonotypes. A clonotype was counted as expanded or contracted only if both edgeR and NoisET called the change significant, with noise models trained on biological replicates. For edgeR calls, a false discovery rate-adjusted p below 0.01 and a log2 fold-change threshold of 1 were applied. As an exploratory analysis of dynamics, max-normalized trajectories of the 1000 most abundant clonotypes were examined with PCA combined with hierarchical clustering. Separately sequenced CD4+ and CD8+ repertoires were used to assign a CD4 or CD8 phenotype to each responding clone. The public reads were run again by TCRdb, first through fastp at Q25 and then through MiXCR, and only productive beta chains were kept. Each entry merges the rows of one CDR3 protein and shows their most common DNA and genes. The V and J calls shown here were made by TCRdb, not taken from the authors' results. A total of 200,000 to 250,000 distinct CDR3 sequences appear in this sample, about a sixth of them only once. The top ten hold about 4% of the sample.

PBMCs were isolated by Ficoll-Paque density gradient centrifugation. Sequenced: PBMCs or a T cell subset sorted from them (not recorded which). This sequence originates from a man aged 18 to 29 who had mild COVID-19 (a few samples of this study predate the infection). The sample titles of this study are shuffled in the database, so cell type and time point are left out; the donor was told from shared clones. This receptor chain uses TRBV28 and TRBJ2-7, with the D gene uncertain. The CDR3 reads CASSLWFHEQYV. The DNA is TGTGCCAGCAGTTTATGGTTCCACGAGCAGTACGTC.